This T cell receptor (beta chain) is drawn from a study of beta chain features in type 1 diabetes. Study-level background: Cells sorted and examined across all samples totaled almost 110 million. Points from the study as a whole: Among all four CD4+ subsets, Type 1 diabetes patients had TCRB CDR3s that were moderately but significantly shorter. Short templates might get an advantage during PCR, and this would be equal in patients and controls.

Every isolated RNA sample was fully reverse transcribed, so sequencing captured expressed TCRB transcripts. Assay used: immunoSEQ multiplex PCR; TCRdb lists only in-frame clones, some missing. The data hold 200,000 to 300,000 clones, with roughly 22% observed a single time. This CDR3 contains 17 residues. Germline V gene lookup returns CDR1 SGHRS and CDR2 YFSETQ. Trimming took 3 bases from V and 0 from J, leaving 13 bases between them. On this clone: Its antigen is undetermined.

The sequence came from a woman in her 40s with type 1 diabetes. The rearrangement links TRBV5-1 to TRBJ2-6; tentative D call: TRBD1 (5 bases). Sequencing was carried out using naive CD4+ T cells from blood. This chain's CDR3 is CASSSIQGSSGANVLTF. The CDR3 bases are TGCGCCAGCAGCTCCATTCAGGGTTCCTCTGGGGCCAACGTCCTGACTTTC. Filled out from reference TRBV5-1 and TRBJ2-6, the complete variable domain reads KAGVTQTPRYLIKTRGQQVTLSCSPISGHRSVSWYQQTPGQGLQFLFEYFSETQRNKGNFPGRFSGRQFSNSRSEMNVSTLELGDSALYLCASSSIQGSSGANVLTFGAGSRLTVL.